The 20 T cell receptor beta chains presented below share a single source sample, sequenced in a study of PD-L1 blockade in urothelial cancer (dated by TCRdb to the late 2010s). Library method: the immunoSEQ multiplex PCR assay. The clones in this table, taken by TCRdb from immuneACCESS, are in-frame only. Not every clone is retained; where verified, under half of the shortfall comes from an unresolved V gene, and the cause of the rest is unknown. The sample table contains approximately 37,000 clones; only one count was recorded for 80% to 90% of them. The top ten hold about 17% of the sample. The specimen was PBMCs, collected around atezolizumab (anti-PD-L1) treatment. These receptors were obtained from a man aged 55 to 70 with urothelial cancer.

This clone came up a few times. The rearrangement joins TRBV19 to TRBJ1-5; D is uncertain. Germline V gene sequence: CDR1 LNHDA, CDR2 SQIVND (reference sequence). V lost 6 bases and J lost 3, with 12 bases in between. This CDR3 comprises 14 residues. CDR3 loop: CASRLGRDNQPQHF. In DNA, the CDR3 is TGTGCCAGTAGACTAGGACGGGACAATCAGCCCCAGCATTTT.

This chain links TRBV5-1 with TRBJ2-5; 15 nucleotides agree with TRBD2. This CDR3 spans 16 amino acids. Trimming took 4 bases from V and 7 from J; bases not matched to a gene: 8. CDR1 and CDR2 from the germline V gene are SGHRS and YFSETQ. The CDR3: CASSQGLAGGSWTQYF. DNA of the CDR3: TGCGCCAGCAGCCAAGGACTAGCGGGGGGGTCTTGGACCCAGTACTTC.

The V call is TRBV5-6, the J call TRBJ1-1; D might be TRBD1 (6 bases). The germline V and J ends were trimmed by 4 bases and 4 bases, with 23 bases remaining between them. Germline CDR1 reads SGHDT; CDR2 reads YYEEEE. The CDR3 extends over 17 amino acids. The CDR3 DNA reads as TGTGCCAGCAGCCACCAGACAGGTTCCGCGCGAGGCACTGAAGCTTTCTTT. Translating gives CASSHQTGSARGTEAFF.

CDR3 residues: CASSPDRAFHNEQFF. The CDR3 nucleotides read TGTGCCAGCAGCCCAGACAGGGCATTTCACAATGAGCAGTTCTTC. This chain connects TRBV7-2 to TRBJ2-1, with 7 bases fitting TRBD1. CDR1 SGHTA and CDR2 FQGNSA come from the germline V gene. With 5 bases clipped from V and 5 bases from J, the junction kept 9 bases outside the gene matches. The CDR3 loop spans 15 amino acids.

This chain joins TRBV6-5 and TRBJ1-2, with D unclear. This CDR3 spans 13 amino acids. Germline CDR1 is MNHEY and CDR2 is SVGAGI. Trimming left V 3 bases short and J 2 bases short, with 7 bases between. The CDR3 protein is CASSYAENYGYTF. The CDR3 coding sequence is TGTGCCAGCAGTTATGCAGAAAACTATGGCTACACCTTC.

The chain recombines TRBV11-2 with TRBJ2-7; a possible D gene is TRBD1 (6 bases). Germline-derived CDR1 and CDR2 are SGHAT and FQNNGV. CDR3 length: 12 residues. The V end lost 7 bases, the J end lost 2 bases, and 9 bases lay between the germline ends. Written as DNA, the CDR3 is TGTGCCAGCAAAGGGGGAACCTACGAGCAGTACTTC. Its translation: CASKGGTYEQYF.

The chain couples TRBV19 to TRBJ2-7; TRBD2 is a possible D gene (5 bases). CDR1 LNHDA and CDR2 SQIVND come from the germline V gene (reference sequence). Trimming took 7 bases from V and 3 from J, leaving 16 bases between them. This CDR3 has 14 amino acids. The CDR3 reads CASNTRVGFYEQYF. The DNA for the CDR3 is TGTGCCAGTAATACTAGGGTGGGGTTCTACGAGCAGTACTTC. The variable domain in full, completed from reference TRBV19 and TRBJ2-7, reads DGGITQSPKYLFRKEGQNVTLSCEQNLNHDAMYWYRQDPGQGLRLIYYSQIVNDFQKGDIAEGYSVSREKKESFPLTVTSAQKNPTAFYLCASNTRVGFYEQYFGPGTRLTVT.

The chain joins TRBV6-6 to TRBJ2-1, with a tentative D call TRBD1 (6 bases). The V gene lost 6 bases and the J gene lost 2 bases, with 14 bases spanning the gap. CDR3 size: 15 residues. CDR1 MNHNY and CDR2 SVGAGI come from the germline V gene (reference sequence). The CDR3 bases are TGTGCCAGCAGGGAAGGACAGATGACCTACAATGAGCAGTTCTTC. This codes for CASREGQMTYNEQFF.

This clone has just one count. This chain connects TRBV4-1 to TRBJ2-1; D is possibly TRBD2 (6 bases). V was pared by 1 base and J by 1 base, with 8 bases between. Germline V CDR1 and CDR2: MGHRA, YSYEKL. The CDR3 has 15 amino acids. DNA of the CDR3: TGCGCCAGCAGCCAAGTGGGGGGATCCTACAATGAGCAGTTCTTC. Its translation: CASSQVGGSYNEQFF.

Only one count was recorded for this clone. This CDR3 is CASSLGAGAPYNEQFF. The CDR3, as DNA: TGTGCCAGCAGTCTCGGAGCGGGGGCTCCCTACAATGAGCAGTTCTTC. The chain couples TRBV7-9 to TRBJ2-1, with 8 bases fitting TRBD2. In germline, CDR1 is SEHNR, CDR2 FQNEAQ (reference sequence). V was clipped by 6 bases and J by 2 bases; unmatched bases: 9. The CDR3 is 16 residues long.

This chain connects TRBV9 to TRBJ2-1; TRBD2 is a possible D gene (6 bases). V gave up 0 bases and J gave up 10 bases, with 14 bases separating them. Germline CDR1 reads SGDLS; CDR2 reads YYNGEE. There are 14 residues in the CDR3. CDR3 region: CASSVAGAVGEQFF. CDR3 in DNA: TGTGCCAGCAGCGTAGCGGGAGCAGTCGGAGAGCAGTTCTTC.

J is TRBJ2-3 and V is TRBV2, with 11 bases fitting TRBD2. This CDR3 is 16 amino acids long. V was clipped by 3 bases and J by 2 bases; unmatched bases: 4. Looked up from germline, CDR1 is SNHLY and CDR2 is FYNNEI. CDR3 in amino acids: CASSEVSGRATDTQYF. The CDR3 coding sequence is TGTGCCAGCAGTGAGGTTAGCGGGAGGGCCACAGATACGCAGTATTTT.

The genes are TRBV27 and TRBJ2-7; unclear D gene. The V end lost 2 bases, the J end lost 5 bases, and 10 bases lay between the germline ends. The CDR3 consists of 13 residues. The germline V gene has CDR1 MNHEY and CDR2 SMNVEV (reference sequence). CDR3 sequence: CASSLAGPHEQYF. The CDR3 DNA sequence: TGTGCCAGCAGTTTAGCTGGCCCTCACGAGCAGTACTTC.

The chain couples TRBV5-1 to TRBJ2-3, with D tentatively TRBD1 (5 bases). This CDR3 comprises 14 residues. Germline CDR1 reads SGHRS; CDR2 reads YFSETQ. The V gene lost 0 bases and the J gene lost 4 bases, with 9 bases spanning the gap. The CDR3 DNA follows: TGCGCCAGCAGCTTGGACCAGGGATCAGATACGCAGTATTTT. Its protein is CASSLDQGSDTQYF. Full variable domain (rest looked up from reference TRBV5-1 and TRBJ2-3): KAGVTQTPRYLIKTRGQQVTLSCSPISGHRSVSWYQQTPGQGLQFLFEYFSETQRNKGNFPGRFSGRQFSNSRSEMNVSTLELGDSALYLCASSLDQGSDTQYFGPGTRLTVL.

This chain connects TRBV11-3 to TRBJ2-3; D may be TRBD2 (5 bases). V lost 3 bases and J 3 bases, leaving 10 bases between the germline ends. Germline CDR1 SGHNT, CDR2 YENEEA. The CDR3 has 14 residues. The CDR3, as DNA: TGTGCCAGCAGCTTGGTCGGCGGGACAGATACGCAGTATTTT. Translating it yields CASSLVGGTDTQYF.

The CDR3 is CSVEPGQIDFNEQFF. The CDR3 coding sequence is TGCAGCGTTGAACCGGGACAGATAGACTTCAATGAGCAGTTCTTC. J is TRBJ2-1 and V is TRBV29-1; 7 positions match TRBD1. The CDR3 loop spans 15 amino acids. V lost 2 bases, J lost 6 bases, and 10 bases stayed unmatched. The germline V gene encodes CDR1 SQVTM and CDR2 ANQGSEA.

The rearrangement uses TRBV15 and TRBJ2-3, with D perhaps TRBD1 (5 bases). The V gene lost 1 base and the J gene lost 5 bases, with 19 bases spanning the gap. The CDR3 length is 17 residues. CDR1 is LNHNV and CDR2 is YYDKDF in the germline V gene (reference sequence). The CDR3 reads CATSRGGARLHGDTQYF. The CDR3 DNA sequence: TGTGCCACCAGCAGAGGTGGGGCTAGGCTCCATGGAGATACGCAGTATTTT.

The CDR3 coding sequence is TGTGCCAGCAGTTTATTCCGCCAGGCTTTGCAGTACTTC. Encoded protein: CASSLFRQALQYF. The chain has TRBV28 and TRBJ2-7; unclear D gene. The length of the CDR3 is 13 residues. Trimming stripped 1 base from V and 9 bases from J, with 13 bases between. The germline V gene encodes CDR1 MDHEN and CDR2 SYDVKM.

V usage is TRBV7-8 and J usage is TRBJ1-4, with D possibly matching TRBD1 (6 bases). The CDR3 has 15 amino acids. Germline V gene sequence: CDR1 SGHVS, CDR2 FQNEAQ. V gave up 5 bases and J gave up 5 bases, with 15 bases separating them. The CDR3 nucleotides are TGTGCCAGCAGCCCGCGGACAGAGCGAAATGAAAAACTGTTTTTT. Translation: CASSPRTERNEKLFF. Using reference TRBV7-8 and TRBJ1-4 for the parts outside the CDR3, the full variable domain is GAGVSQSPRYKVAKRGQDVALRCDPISGHVSLFWYQQALGQGPEFLTYFQNEAQLDKSGLPSDRFFAERPEGSVSTLKIQRTQQEDSAVYLCASSPRTERNEKLFFGSGTQLSVL.

The chain carries TRBV7-2 and TRBJ2-3; D is undetermined. Deletions cut 5 bases from V and 4 bases from J, with 4 bases between. The length of the CDR3 is 11 residues. Germline V lookup: CDR1 SGHTA, CDR2 FQGNSA. The CDR3 loop is CASSQADTQYF. CDR3 DNA: TGTGCCAGCAGCCAGGCAGATACGCAGTATTTT.